This T cell receptor (beta chain) derives from a study of beta chain features in type 1 diabetes. The entirety of the isolated RNA underwent reverse transcription, so expressed TCRB transcripts were sequenced. Assay: immunoSEQ multiplex PCR; the TCRdb copy retains only in-frame clones and omits some. The table shows approximately 150,000 clones, with more than 60% occurring only once. Only one heparinised blood draw was taken per donor, and its volume averaged about 120 mL. Details on this clone: Its antigen remains unknown.

The ends lost 4 bases at V and 10 bases at J; junction bases unmatched: 10. CDR3 size: 15 residues. Germline V gene lookup returns CDR1 MDHEN and CDR2 SYDVKM. Findings of the study overall: Individuals with type 1 diabetes displayed fewer insertions and more deletions at VDJ junctions. Type 1 diabetes patients showed a moderate but significant shortening of TCRB CDR3s in all four CD4+ subsets. For patients, the naive, central memory and Treg TCRB repertoires appeared more alike than for healthy donors.

This chain links TRBV28 with TRBJ1-4; TRBD1 agrees at 9 bases. The TCR was taken from a man in his thirties or forties with type 1 diabetes. Sequencing was carried out using naive CD4+ T cells from blood. The CDR3 nucleotides are TGTGCCAGCAGTTCTCAACAGGGGGCGAAGCCAAAACTGTTTTTT. Its protein is CASSSQQGAKPKLFF.